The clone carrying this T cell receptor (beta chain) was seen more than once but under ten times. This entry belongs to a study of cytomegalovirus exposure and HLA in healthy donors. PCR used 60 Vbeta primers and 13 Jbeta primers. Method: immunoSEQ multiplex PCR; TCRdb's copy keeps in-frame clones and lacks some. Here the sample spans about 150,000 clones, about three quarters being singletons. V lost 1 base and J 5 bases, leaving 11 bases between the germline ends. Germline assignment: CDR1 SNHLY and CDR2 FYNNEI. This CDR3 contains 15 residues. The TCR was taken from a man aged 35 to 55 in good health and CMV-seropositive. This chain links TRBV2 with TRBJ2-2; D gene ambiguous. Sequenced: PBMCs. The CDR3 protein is CASSEDPNGTGELFF. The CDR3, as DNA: TGTGCCAGCAGTGAAGATCCCAACGGTACCGGGGAGCTGTTTTTT.